This TCR beta chain was sequenced for a study of blood T cell repertoires in COVID-19. About the study: COVID-19 samples from acute and convalescent phases originated in the United States, Italy and Spain. Nucleic acid was either cDNA or gDNA, and it came from T cells, B-cell-depleted T cells, or PBMCs.

Under the authors' procedure: Estimated nucleated cell counts came from reference gene primer amplification. The assay was immunoSEQ multiplex PCR, and TCRdb's table has in-frame clones only and misses some. D and trimming come from the DNA, and the V and J calls and clone size come from that table. The table records under 130,000 clones, 81% of them present only once. CDR3 size: 18 residues. Germline V gives CDR1 SQVTM, CDR2 ANQGSEA. Trimming took 0 bases from V and 2 from J, leaving 20 bases between them. This chain links TRBV29-1 with TRBJ2-1; TRBD2 is a possible D gene (5 bases). This sequence originates from a man at least 80 years old with acute or convalescent COVID-19. What was sequenced was peripheral blood. CDR3 sequence (DNA): TGCAGCGTTGAAGACTCTCCCGTTTCCTTCGGGGCCTACAATGAGCAGTTCTTC. Translating gives CSVEDSPVSFGAYNEQFF.